Listed here are 30 T cell receptor beta chains from one sample, sequenced in a study of T cells in Graves' hyperthyroidism and ophthalmopathy. The source material, RNA transcripts, was used to amplify TCR beta CDR3 regions. First-round RT-PCR with HTBI primers amplified the TCR CDR3 region. Each CDR3 protein gets one entry after TCRdb re-called the multiplex PCR reads with MiXCR. The sample holds around 250,000 distinct CDR3 sequences, approximately 16% seen once. The sample comprised blood. These receptors were taken from a woman under 30 with Graves' ophthalmopathy.

This clonotype was seen repeatedly, ten times or more. The rearrangement joins TRBV29-1 to TRBJ1-2; D gene unclear. The CDR3 is made up of 14 amino acids. Trimming pared 7 bases from V and 6 bases from J, leaving 21 bases between. Germline assignment: CDR1 SQVTM and CDR2 ANQGSEA. CDR3 in DNA: TGCAGCGAGAGCCTTGCAGGTGGACGGGATGGCTACACCTTC. It yields the protein CSESLAGGRDGYTF.

The chain employs TRBV14 and TRBJ2-1; D is possibly TRBD2 (6 bases). Per germline, CDR1 SGHDN and CDR2 FVKESK. V lost 3 bases and J lost 6, with 15 bases in between. CDR3 length: 15 amino acids. CDR3 amino acids: CASSQGSGLTNEQFF. The CDR3 DNA sequence: TGTGCCAGCAGCCAGGGTTCGGGACTCACCAATGAGCAGTTCTTC.

This clonotype was seen many times. The rearrangement joins TRBV28 to TRBJ1-6; D is unclear. V was trimmed by 2 bases and J by 10 bases, leaving 12 bases between them. Germline CDR1 MDHEN, CDR2 SYDVKM. The CDR3 consists of 14 residues. The CDR3 here is CASSLPTRVSPLHF. In DNA form, the CDR3 reads TGTGCCAGCAGTTTACCGACGAGGGTCTCACCCCTCCACTTT.

This clonotype was picked up many times. This chain links TRBV2 with TRBJ1-2; TRBD1 might be the D (5 bases). V was pared by 7 bases and J by 1 base, with 10 bases between. This CDR3 region has 13 residues. Germline V gives CDR1 SNHLY, CDR2 FYNNEI. This CDR3 reads CASTRDSNYGYTF. The CDR3 DNA follows: TGTGCCAGCACCCGTGACAGTAACTATGGCTACACCTTC. Full variable domain (rest looked up from reference TRBV2 and TRBJ1-2): EPEVTQTPSHQVTQMGQEVILRCVPISNHLYFYWYRQILGQKVEFLVSFYNNEISEKSEIFDDQFSVERPDGSNFTLKIRSTKLEDSAMYFCASTRDSNYGYTFGSGTRLTVV.

This clonotype appeared many times. This rearrangement joins TRBV6-6 to TRBJ2-1; a weak D match, TRBD1 (5 bases). From germline, CDR1 is MNHNY and CDR2 SVGAGI (reference sequence). V was pared by 0 bases and J by 9 bases, with 12 bases between. CDR3 length: 14 amino acids. CDR3 sequence: CASSYSREVGEQFF. CDR3 coding DNA: TGTGCCAGCAGTTACTCCAGGGAAGTGGGTGAGCAGTTCTTC.

This clonotype was counted ten times or more. In DNA form, the CDR3 reads TGCAGCGTAATTATGAACACTGAAGCTTTCTTT. This gives the protein CSVIMNTEAFF. The chain couples TRBV29-1 to TRBJ1-1; D gene ambiguous. CDR1 SQVTM and CDR2 ANQGSEA come from the germline V gene. CDR3 size: 11 residues. V dropped 6 bases and J dropped 0 bases, with 5 bases sitting between them.

This clonotype was recorded many times. This chain connects TRBV27 to TRBJ2-7, with D perhaps being TRBD1 or TRBD2 (5 bases each). The CDR3 is 15 amino acids. V shed 4 bases and J shed 0 bases, with 13 bases lying between them. Germline-derived CDR1 and CDR2 are MNHEY and SMNVEV (reference sequence). The CDR3 spells CASSYGDGSSYEQYF. The CDR3 region has the DNA TGTGCCAGCAGTTATGGGGACGGTAGCTCCTACGAGCAGTACTTC.

The sample holds many counts of this clonotype. V usage is TRBV20-1 and J usage is TRBJ2-1, with 10 bases fitting TRBD2. Germline V gene sequence: CDR1 DFQATT, CDR2 SNEGSKA (reference sequence). The CDR3 extends over 16 amino acids. J was trimmed by 0 bases and V by 6 bases; bases with no gene match: 8. The CDR3 sequence: CSAISAGGLSYNEQFF. The CDR3 DNA sequence: TGCAGTGCAATCTCAGCGGGAGGGCTCTCCTACAATGAGCAGTTCTTC.

This clonotype was detected only a few times. The V and J genes are TRBV5-6 and TRBJ2-1; the D is unclear. Between the trimmed V and J ends, which lost 4 bases and 7 bases, there was a span of 12 bases. This CDR3 has 13 residues. Germline CDR1 is SGHDT and CDR2 is YYEEEE. The CDR3 bases are TGTGCCAGCAGCCTACCCCAAGGGAATGAGCAGTTCTTC. It specifies CASSLPQGNEQFF.

The rearrangement links TRBV11-2 to TRBJ1-2, with a tentative D call TRBD1 (5 bases). The ends were cut back, 1 base at V and 7 bases at J, with 10 bases in the middle. The germline V gene encodes CDR1 SGHAT and CDR2 FQNNGV. The CDR3 runs to 13 residues. This chain's CDR3 is CASSLGTGTGYTF. The CDR3 coding sequence is TGTGCCAGCAGCTTAGGCACAGGCACTGGCTACACCTTC.

In its sample, this clonotype was seen many times. The chain has TRBV28 and TRBJ2-7, with D unclear. The V end was cut by 3 bases, the J end by 0 bases, with 6 bases between. Germline-derived CDR1 and CDR2 are MDHEN and SYDVKM. The CDR3 has 13 residues. Here the CDR3 reads CASSLGTSYEQYF. The CDR3 region has the DNA TGTGCCAGCAGTTTGGGCACCTCCTACGAGCAGTACTTC.

This clonotype occurred many times. CDR3 bases: TGCAGTGCTCCGTCGACCGGGACTAGCTTCGATACGCAGTATTTT. This codes for CSAPSTGTSFDTQYF. The chain joins TRBV20-1 to TRBJ2-3, with 9 positions matching TRBD2. With V trimmed by 5 bases and J by 6 bases, 12 bases remained unmatched. Germline CDR1 and CDR2: DFQATT and SNEGSKA (reference sequence). The CDR3 runs to 15 residues.

This clonotype was seen at least ten times. The chain is built from TRBV3-1 and TRBJ2-1; D unresolved. The V gene's germline CDR1 is LGHDT and CDR2 YNNKEL (reference sequence). The CDR3 has 12 residues. V was trimmed by 3 bases and J by 6 bases, leaving 6 bases between them. The CDR3 spells CASSQLGNEQFF. CDR3 DNA sequence: TGTGCCAGCAGCCAGCTCGGCAATGAGCAGTTCTTC.

This clonotype was recorded many times. The rearrangement links TRBV3-1 to TRBJ2-7, with D perhaps matching TRBD2 (6 bases). CDR3 size: 15 residues. From germline, CDR1 is LGHDT and CDR2 YNNKEL (reference sequence). V lost 4 bases to trimming and J lost 5 bases, with 18 bases between them. The CDR3 protein is CASSLTPGTFHEQYF. CDR3 nucleotide sequence: TGTGCCAGCAGCCTCACTCCAGGGACTTTCCACGAGCAGTACTTC.

This clonotype was seen a handful of times. Written as DNA, the CDR3 is TGTGCCAGTACTACGGGGTATGTCGGGGAGCTGTTTTTT. Its protein is CASTTGYVGELFF. This rearrangement joins TRBV19 to TRBJ2-2; perhaps TRBD2 as D (5 bases). Trimming stripped 7 bases from V and 7 bases from J, with 13 bases between. The CDR3 extends over 13 amino acids. Germline V lookup: CDR1 LNHDA, CDR2 SQIVND (reference sequence).

This clonotype has ten or more counts. The chain couples TRBV20-1 to TRBJ2-3; no reliable D call. Trimming removed 1 base from V and 0 bases from J, with 8 bases in between. The germline gives CDR1 DFQATT, CDR2 SNEGSKA (reference sequence). This CDR3 region has 14 residues. The CDR3: CSARVSTSTDTQYF. The DNA for the CDR3 is TGCAGTGCTAGAGTTAGTACTAGCACAGATACGCAGTATTTT.

This sequence joins TRBV3-1 and TRBJ1-2; the match to TRBD1 covers 10 bases. Per the germline V gene, CDR1 is LGHDT and CDR2 is YNNKEL (reference sequence). Losses at the gene ends were 5 bases for V and 8 bases for J; bases not matched to a gene: 8. There are 14 residues in the CDR3. CDR3 protein: CASSAGGQGSGYTF. CDR3 DNA sequence: TGTGCCAGCAGCGCAGGGGGACAGGGGAGCGGCTACACCTTC.

This clonotype was seen repeatedly, ten times or more. The chain carries TRBV7-8 and TRBJ2-7, with a possible D match to TRBD1 (5 bases). Germline V gene sequence: CDR1 SGHVS, CDR2 FQNEAQ. V lost 1 base to trimming and J lost 2 bases, with 12 bases between them. The CDR3 extends over 15 amino acids. CDR3 region: CASSLDPRAPYEQYF. The CDR3 nucleotides read TGTGCCAGCAGCTTAGATCCCAGGGCCCCCTACGAGCAGTACTTC.

The sample holds many counts of this clonotype. The CDR3 loop reads CASNMDRGAGYTF. CDR3 sequence (DNA): TGTGCCAGCAACATGGACAGGGGCGCTGGCTACACCTTC. The chain joins TRBV2 to TRBJ1-2, with 9 bases matching TRBD1. The CDR3 is 13 amino acids. V gave up 7 bases and J gave up 7 bases; unmatched junction bases: 7. Germline-derived CDR1 and CDR2 are SNHLY and FYNNEI.

This clonotype was counted many times. This chain links TRBV6-2 or TRBV6-3 with TRBJ1-1, with TRBD1 as a possible D gene (5 bases). The CDR3 extends over 14 amino acids. Germline CDR1 is MNHEY and CDR2 is SVGEGT. V lost 4 bases to trimming and J lost 5 bases, with 14 bases between them. The CDR3 here is CASSLSSWGTEAFF. CDR3 coding DNA: TGTGCCAGCAGTTTGAGTTCGTGGGGGACTGAAGCTTTCTTT.

V usage is TRBV19 and J usage is TRBJ1-5; TRBD1 might be the D (5 bases). V dropped 6 bases and J dropped 5 bases, with 8 bases sitting between them. CDR3 length: 12 residues. Germline assignment: CDR1 LNHDA and CDR2 SQIVND (reference sequence). CDR3 residues: CASSPGHQPQHF. The CDR3 nucleotides read TGTGCCAGTAGCCCAGGGCATCAGCCCCAGCATTTT.

This clonotype has ten or more counts. The V and J genes are TRBV5-5 and TRBJ1-5; D is undetermined. Trimming pared 0 bases from V and 3 bases from J, leaving 16 bases between. CDR1 is SGHKS and CDR2 is YYEKEE in the germline V gene (reference sequence). CDR3 length: 17 amino acids. For the CDR3, the DNA is TGTGCCAGCAGCTTGGAACCGGGGTCCCGACCCAATCAGCCCCAGCATTTT. This translates into CASSLEPGSRPNQPQHF. The full variable domain, its missing parts supplied by reference TRBV5-5 and TRBJ1-5, is DAGVTQSPTHLIKTRGQQVTLRCSPISGHKSVSWYQQVLGQGPQFIFQYYEKEERGRGNFPDRFSARQFPNYSSELNVNALLLGDSALYLCASSLEPGSRPNQPQHFGDGTRLSIL.

This clonotype has just a few counts. The rearrangement uses TRBV4-1 and TRBJ1-1, with a weak D call TRBD1 (5 bases). V lost 5 bases and J 0 bases, leaving 10 bases between the germline ends. The V gene's germline CDR1 is MGHRA and CDR2 YSYEKL. The CDR3 is made up of 14 amino acids. As DNA, the CDR3 is TGCGCCAGCAGCTCCCGGGACCTGAACACTGAAGCTTTCTTT. As protein: CASSSRDLNTEAFF.

This clonotype was seen a single time. The chain carries TRBV5-6 and TRBJ1-2; D possibly corresponds to TRBD1 (5 bases). V was clipped by 7 bases and J by 8 bases, with 24 bases between them. Germline lookup yields CDR1 SGHDT and CDR2 YYEEEE. This CDR3 has 15 amino acids. The CDR3 is CASRIGGLIPRGYTF. CDR3 DNA sequence: TGTGCCAGCCGCATTGGGGGACTAATACCTAGAGGCTACACCTTC.

This clonotype was recorded at least ten times. The V gene is TRBV30, the J gene TRBJ1-1; tentative D call: TRBD1 (5 bases). The CDR3 contains 11 residues. V lost 8 bases, J lost 3 bases, and 10 bases lay in between. Germline lookup yields CDR1 GTSNPN and CDR2 SVGIG (reference sequence). CDR3 in DNA: TGTGCCCGGACAAACGACACTGAAGCTTTCTTT. Translation: CARTNDTEAFF.

This clonotype was counted many times. The chain joins TRBV28 to TRBJ1-2; 7 nucleotides line up with TRBD1. After removal of 3 bases from V and 3 bases from J, the junction contained 1 base not matched to a gene. Germline assignment: CDR1 MDHEN and CDR2 SYDVKM. This CDR3 has 13 residues. In nucleotides, the CDR3 is TGTGCCAGCAGTTTTGACAGGGACTATGGCTACACCTTC. Its translation is CASSFDRDYGYTF.

The sample holds a few counts of this clonotype. The V gene is TRBV27, the J gene TRBJ2-3, with D uncertain. The germline gives CDR1 MNHEY, CDR2 SMNVEV (reference sequence). CDR3 length: 16 amino acids. Trimming pared 5 bases from V and 3 bases from J, leaving 18 bases between. The CDR3 DNA follows: TGTGCCAGCAGTCCCTCCCCAGCGCAGAGGACAGATACGCAGTATTTT. Amino acid sequence: CASSPSPAQRTDTQYF.

This clonotype was recorded a few times. The V call is TRBV19, the J call TRBJ2-3; the D gene is possibly TRBD1 (6 bases). Trimming took 10 bases from V and 2 from J, leaving 16 bases between them. Germline CDR1 LNHDA, CDR2 SQIVND (reference sequence). The CDR3 is 14 residues long. For the CDR3, the DNA is TGTGCCACTCGGGACAACCTTTTCACAGATACGCAGTATTTT. Its translation is CATRDNLFTDTQYF.

The chain employs TRBV12-3 or TRBV12-4 and TRBJ2-1; 15 bases match TRBD2. This CDR3 contains 16 residues. With 5 bases clipped from V and 8 bases from J, the junction kept 7 bases outside the gene matches. CDR3 DNA: TGTGCCAGCAGTCTCGGACTAGCGGGAGGGCCCTATGAGCAGTTCTTC. Translated, it gives CASSLGLAGGPYEQFF.

This clonotype has at least ten counts. This chain joins TRBV12-3 or TRBV12-4 and TRBJ1-2; D call uncertain. V lost 3 bases, J lost 0 bases, and 11 bases lay in between. This CDR3 has 15 amino acids. The CDR3 loop reads CASSFSGKPNYGYTF. Written as DNA, the CDR3 is TGTGCCAGCAGTTTTTCCGGCAAACCTAACTATGGCTACACCTTC.